This T cell receptor beta chain was observed in a study of glioma-infiltrating T cells. Notes on the study in general: Tissue-blood divergence was below expectation in non-neoplastic patients, above in gliomas.

This clonotype has only a few counts. Its antigen is not identified. TCR alpha and beta CDR3 regions were amplified from RNA using iRepertoire nested multiplex PCR. TCRdb re-called the multiplex PCR reads with MiXCR, one entry per CDR3 protein. The sample includes about 130,000 distinct CDR3 sequences, 24% of them seen just once. The sample consisted of glioma tissue, nonneoplastic brain tissue, or PBMCs (not recorded which). This receptor was taken from a human donor with low-grade glioma or glioblastoma, undergoing nonglioma brain surgery, or in good health (not recorded which).

The CDR3 loop reads CATSDLDLHSNTDTQYF. The DNA of the CDR3 is TGTGCCACCAGTGATTTGGATCTTCATTCTAACACAGATACGCAGTATTTT. The genes are TRBV24-1 and TRBJ2-3; D call uncertain. With 0 bases removed from V and 2 bases from J, the gap between germline ends came to 14 bases. CDR1 is KGHDR, CDR2 SFDVKD, per germline. The CDR3 covers 17 residues.